This TCR beta chain was captured in a study of blood T cell repertoires in COVID-19. In the study overall: There were acute and convalescent COVID-19 samples, and they came from the United States, Italy and Spain. PBMCs, B-cell-depleted T cells, or T cells were the source of the cDNA or gDNA that made up the material.

Germline CDR1 reads DFQATT; CDR2 reads SNEGSKA (reference sequence). Between the trimmed V and J ends, which lost 7 bases and 9 bases, there was a span of 13 bases. CDR3 length: 11 residues. Per the original methods: For nucleated cells, counts were estimated from reference gene primer amplification. Sequencing was performed with immunoSEQ multiplex PCR; in TCRdb, only in-frame clones are kept and a portion is missing. Clone size and the V and J calls come from that table; the DNA yielded D and trimming. The sample consists of some 200,000 clones, 70% to 90% of them appearing once. The receptor's source is a man in his fifties or sixties with active or convalescent COVID-19. This sequence joins TRBV20-1 and TRBJ2-1, with no clear D. Sequencing used peripheral blood. CDR3 residues: CSVLGRGEQFF. The DNA for the CDR3 is TGCAGTGTGCTCGGTCGAGGTGAGCAGTTCTTC.